This T cell receptor beta chain was identified in a study of blood T cell repertoires in COVID-19. The method was immunoSEQ multiplex PCR; TCRdb's version includes in-frame clones alone and lacks a portion of them. The data hold around 77,000 clones, with roughly 83% observed a single time. Specimen: peripheral blood. This sequence originates from a man aged 25 to 45 with COVID-19, enrolled during active disease.

The CDR3 nucleotides read TGTGCCAGTAGGGGGGGATACGGTGAAGCTTTCTTT. It specifies CASRGGYGEAFF. This sequence joins TRBV19 and TRBJ1-1; D is perhaps TRBD1 (5 bases). CDR1 LNHDA and CDR2 SQIVND come from the germline V gene (reference sequence). The CDR3 loop spans 12 amino acids. V lost 6 bases and J lost 7, with 12 bases in between.